One and the same sample provided the 21 T cell receptor beta chains below, sequenced in a study of low-dose radiotherapy and immunotherapy resistance in tumors. TRAV- and TRBV-specific primers, spanning alpha and beta chains, primed first-strand cDNA. With a V-primer adapter and a constant-region primer, TCRs were amplified for approximately 19 PCR cycles. TCRdb used MiXCR to reprocess the reads, holding one entry per CDR3 protein. The sample contains tens of thousands of distinct CDR3 sequences, 25% of which appear only once. Described time point: after trial treatment. The sample's treatment: LDRT plus nivolumab, ipilimumab, low-dose cyclophosphamide and aspirin (RACIN trial). The sample in question was PBMCs, obtained after low-dose radiotherapy plus immunotherapy. The receptor source for this set is a male donor with prostate cancer.

V gene TRBV7-3 combines with J gene TRBJ2-5; no clear D. This CDR3 has 14 residues. Germline V lookup: CDR1 SGHTA, CDR2 FQGTGA. The V and J ends lost 5 bases and 5 bases respectively, with 15 bases between them. The CDR3 region is CASSLTWVSETQYF. CDR3 nucleotides: TGTGCCAGCAGCCTTACGTGGGTCAGCGAGACCCAGTACTTC.

This clonotype was found many times. J is TRBJ2-5 and V is TRBV7-3; perhaps TRBD1 as D (6 bases). With 5 bases removed from V and 1 base from J, the gap between germline ends came to 11 bases. The CDR3 runs 14 residues. Germline V CDR1 and CDR2: SGHTA, FQGTGA. CDR3 region: CASSPGQTQETQYF. The DNA for the CDR3 is TGTGCCAGCAGCCCCGGACAGACCCAAGAGACCCAGTACTTC.

This clonotype was seen at least ten times. J is TRBJ2-1 and V is TRBV7-2; 7 bases align to TRBD2. Trimming took 2 bases from V and 7 from J; bases not matched to a gene: 8. From germline, CDR1 is SGHTA and CDR2 FQGNSA. The CDR3 runs 15 residues. The CDR3 protein is CASSLSGRAGNEQFF. For the CDR3, the DNA is TGTGCCAGCAGCTTAAGTGGGAGGGCCGGAAATGAGCAGTTCTTC.

This clonotype was recorded at least ten times. V is TRBV19 and J is TRBJ2-2; D remains ambiguous. V was pared by 5 bases and J by 4 bases, with 14 bases between. The length of the CDR3 is 15 residues. Germline V gene lookup returns CDR1 LNHDA and CDR2 SQIVND (reference sequence). The CDR3 region is CASSPGLVGTGELFF. The CDR3 DNA sequence: TGTGCCAGTAGTCCCGGCCTCGTTGGCACCGGGGAGCTGTTTTTT.

This clonotype came up a few times. The chain couples TRBV6-1 to TRBJ1-1, with D hard to call. Per the germline V gene, CDR1 is MNHNS and CDR2 is SASEGT. The CDR3 totals 15 residues. V shed 6 bases and J shed 0 bases, with 14 bases lying between them. The CDR3 protein is CASSPSAVMNTEAFF. The CDR3 DNA sequence: TGTGCCAGCAGCCCCTCGGCGGTAATGAACACTGAAGCTTTCTTT.

A remark on this clonotype: A far bigger clonotype differs at one base, so this is likely a read error. This chain uses TRBV5-5 with TRBJ1-3, with D unresolved. The V and J ends lost 4 bases and 0 bases respectively, with 11 bases between them. The CDR3 length is 15 residues. Germline V gene sequence: CDR1 SGHKS, CDR2 YYEKEE (reference sequence). The CDR3 DNA follows: TGTGCCAGCAGCAGGACTGGAGACTCTGGAAACACCATATATTTT. Translating it yields CASSRTGDSGNTIYF.

This clonotype has ten or more counts. The chain has TRBV6-2 or TRBV6-3 and TRBJ2-7; 9 bases line up with TRBD2. This CDR3 comprises 14 residues. The trim removed 6 bases at V and 6 bases at J, leaving 9 bases unmatched. The germline V gene encodes CDR1 MNHEY and CDR2 SVGEGT. The CDR3 sequence is CASREGGRALEQYF. In DNA, the CDR3 is TGTGCCAGCAGAGAGGGCGGGAGGGCCCTCGAGCAGTACTTC.

The chain is built from TRBV5-1 and TRBJ2-4; D remains ambiguous. The CDR3 sequence is 16 residues long. From germline, CDR1 is SGHRS and CDR2 YFSETQ. Trimming cost V 2 bases and J 0 bases, with 12 bases left between them. The CDR3 DNA follows: TGCGCCAGCAGCTTATCTCACGGTCTAGCCAAAAACATTCAGTACTTC. It specifies CASSLSHGLAKNIQYF.

This clonotype showed up many times. V usage is TRBV7-9 and J usage is TRBJ2-1, with D perhaps matching TRBD1 (5 bases). The length of the CDR3 is 14 residues. The germline V gene encodes CDR1 SEHNR and CDR2 FQNEAQ (reference sequence). Trimming took 11 bases from V and 2 from J, leaving 16 bases between them. The chain's CDR3 is CASYRQNAYNEQFF. The DNA for the CDR3 is TGTGCCTCCTATAGACAGAATGCCTACAATGAGCAGTTCTTC.

The sample holds many counts of this clonotype. The chain links TRBV14 to TRBJ2-4; D remains unclear. The V end lost 0 bases, the J end lost 1 base, and 4 bases lay between the germline ends. CDR1 and CDR2 (germline): SGHDN, FVKESK. This CDR3 is 14 amino acids long. CDR3 coding DNA: TGTGCCAGCAGCCAAGAGGGGGCCAAAAACATTCAGTACTTC. Protein sequence: CASSQEGAKNIQYF.

As for this clonotype: It is likely a read error: a sequence one base away is far more abundant. The CDR3 bases are TGTGACAGCAGTTACTTGGATGATGAAGCTTTCTTT. As protein: CDSSYLDDEAFF. This sequence joins TRBV6-8 and TRBJ1-1, with no clear D. This CDR3 has 12 residues. Per the germline V gene, CDR1 is MNHGY and CDR2 is SAAAGT.

This clonotype was seen repeatedly, ten times or more. The rearrangement links TRBV12-3 or TRBV12-4 to TRBJ2-3; TRBD2 matches 14 bases. V gave up 2 bases and J gave up 6 bases; unmatched junction bases: 4. The CDR3 loop spans 16 amino acids. DNA for the CDR3: TGTGCCAGCAGTTTAAAGACTAGCGGGAGGGTGGATACGCAGTATTTT. Encoded protein: CASSLKTSGRVDTQYF.

The gene calls are TRBV12-3 or TRBV12-4 and TRBJ2-2; 11 nucleotides match TRBD2. This CDR3 has 15 amino acids. Trimming removed 6 bases from V and 4 bases from J; junction bases left unmatched: 4. The CDR3, as DNA: TGTGCCAGCAGGTCCGGGACTAGCGGCACCGGGGAGCTGTTTTTT. It specifies CASRSGTSGTGELFF.

The chain joins TRBV4-3 to TRBJ2-7, with D unclear. Per germline, CDR1 LGHNA and CDR2 YSLEER. V lost 0 bases to trimming and J lost 3 bases, with 9 bases between them. This CDR3 comprises 14 residues. This CDR3 reads CASSQDPGGYEQYF. The CDR3 bases are TGCGCCAGCAGCCAAGATCCGGGTGGCTACGAGCAGTACTTC.

This clonotype was counted many times. The chain recombines TRBV10-2 with TRBJ2-1, with 13 bases lining up with TRBD2. Germline CDR1 and CDR2: WSHSY and SAAADI. The CDR3 spans 17 residues. Losses at the gene ends were 6 bases for V and 5 bases for J; bases not matched to a gene: 10. CDR3 amino acids: CASSGQLGLAGNNEQFF. The CDR3 DNA reads TGCGCCAGCAGCGGACAGCTGGGACTAGCGGGAAACAATGAGCAGTTCTTC.

In this sample, this clonotype turned up many times. This chain joins TRBV7-8 and TRBJ2-7; D may match TRBD1 or TRBD2 (5 bases each). With 5 bases removed from V and 4 bases from J, the gap between germline ends came to 9 bases. The length of the CDR3 is 12 residues. Germline assignment: CDR1 SGHVS and CDR2 FQNEAQ. The DNA of the CDR3 is TGTGCCAGCAGCCTGGGGGAGTACGAGCAGTACTTC. Residues: CASSLGEYEQYF.

Many counts were recorded for this clonotype. The rearrangement joins TRBV27 to TRBJ2-7; D unclear. V lost 4 bases and J 9 bases, leaving 16 bases between the germline ends. Germline lookup yields CDR1 MNHEY and CDR2 SMNVEV (reference sequence). The CDR3 totals 13 residues. The CDR3 protein is CASSSGPSVGQYF. The CDR3 coding sequence is TGTGCCAGCAGTTCGGGTCCCAGCGTCGGGCAGTACTTC.

This clonotype was seen many times. This chain connects TRBV7-9 to TRBJ1-1; no clear D. The CDR3 contains 16 residues. V was shortened by 8 bases and J by 7 bases, with 26 bases between the two germline ends. Germline V gives CDR1 SEHNR, CDR2 FQNEAQ (reference sequence). The CDR3 sequence: CASFWIQGRRSLEAFF. The CDR3 DNA sequence: TGTGCCAGCTTTTGGATTCAAGGGAGGCGTTCCCTTGAAGCTTTCTTT.

The rearrangement links TRBV11-3 to TRBJ2-2; 8 bases match TRBD2. Germline V gives CDR1 SGHNT, CDR2 YENEEA. This CDR3 is 14 amino acids long. V shed 4 bases and J 7 bases; nucleotides not matched to a gene: 5. The CDR3 DNA sequence: TGTGCCAGCAGCTCGGGAGGGTACGGCGGGGAGCTGTTTTTT. It yields the protein CASSSGGYGGELFF.

This clonotype was picked up many times. The gene calls are TRBV30 and TRBJ1-4; D remains unclear. V was trimmed by 4 bases and J by 2 bases, leaving 8 bases between them. Germline CDR1 is GTSNPN and CDR2 is SVGIG (reference sequence). This CDR3 is built from 13 residues. The CDR3 nucleotides read TGTGCCTGGACGGAGGGCACTAATGAAAAACTGTTTTTT. Protein: CAWTEGTNEKLFF.

This clonotype was recorded many times. The chain joins TRBV20-1 to TRBJ2-1; 10 bases are a match to TRBD2. This CDR3 comprises 13 residues. J lost 8 bases, V lost 7 bases, and 8 bases had no gene match. The germline V gene has CDR1 DFQATT and CDR2 SNEGSKA (reference sequence). The CDR3: CSVRLAGRHEQFF. DNA of the CDR3: TGCAGTGTTCGACTAGCGGGCCGGCATGAGCAGTTCTTC.